This T cell receptor beta chain was identified during a study of cytomegalovirus exposure and HLA in healthy donors. Study outcomes and limitations: Most observed TCR sequences were rare, whereas some public TCRs were detected in many donors. The finding came from a later analysis; first-cohort TCR clusters tended to co-occur in the roughly 120 validation repertoires. TCR beta chains numbering roughly 150 were designated cytomegalovirus-associated.

TCRdb's table, derived via immunoSEQ multiplex PCR, lists solely in-frame clones and lacks some. Of 90,000 to 130,000 clones listed, 95% are singletons. Comments on this clone: Antigen: not known.

Germline CDR1 SGHDT, CDR2 YYEEEE. V was pared by 1 base and J by 2 bases, with 5 bases between. The CDR3 length is 13 residues. The sequence derives from a woman aged 18-30 years in good health and CMV-seronegative. This chain joins TRBV5-6 and TRBJ2-3; D remains unclear. Specimen: PBMCs. The DNA for the CDR3 is TGTGCCAGCAGCTTGTGGCCCACAGATACGCAGTATTTT. This translates into CASSLWPTDTQYF.